This entry features one TCR beta chain sequence. Its specificity is unknown. The V end lost 2 bases, the J end lost 4 bases, and 5 bases lay between the germline ends. The germline gives CDR1 MNHNS, CDR2 SASEGT. The length of the CDR3 is 12 residues. Generated by immunoSEQ multiplex PCR, the TCRdb table keeps only in-frame clones and is missing some. The sample shows tens of thousands of clones, roughly 77% of them seen only once. This specimen belongs to a study of T cells in localized non-small cell lung cancer. Regarding the study as a whole: There was higher T cell clonality in uninvolved adjacent lung than in tumor, and it was highest there. Because researchers sequenced only one region of the tumor, heterogeneity is still possible.

This sequence joins TRBV6-1 and TRBJ1-2; D remains ambiguous. The origin of this receptor is a woman aged 40-69 years with stage II squamous cell lung carcinoma. The source was PBMCs, collected before any cancer treatment. The CDR3 sequence is CASSENSYGYTF. CDR3 coding DNA: TGTGCCAGCAGTGAAAACAGCTATGGCTACACCTTC.